This T cell receptor (beta chain) appears in the sequencing data of a study of T cells in Graves' hyperthyroidism and ophthalmopathy. J was trimmed by 5 bases and V by 7 bases; bases with no gene match: 7. Germline V gives CDR1 MNHNS, CDR2 SASEGT. The CDR3 loop spans 13 amino acids. Authors of the study amplified TCR beta CDR3 regions from RNA transcripts. The TCR CDR3 was amplified in a first-round RT-PCR using the HTBI primer set. TCRdb processed the multiplex PCR reads anew with MiXCR; each CDR3 protein has one entry. The repertoire holds 350,000 to 400,000 distinct CDR3 sequences, with about 20% as singletons. Notes on the study in general: Stable hyperthyroidism was separated from ophthalmopathy by a model based on 13 V-J features. For ophthalmopathy, model prediction preceded onset by a median about 6 months.

This clonotype was seen at least ten times. Its antigen is unknown. Sequencing was performed on blood. The chain carries TRBV6-1 and TRBJ1-1, with 7 bases fitting TRBD1. The clonotype originates from a young woman with Graves' hyperthyroidism. This chain's CDR3 is CASTPTGRTEAFF. In DNA, the CDR3 is TGTGCCAGCACCCCGACAGGGAGGACTGAAGCTTTCTTT.